This T cell receptor (beta chain) comes out of a study of T cell clonality in common variable immunodeficiency. The CDR3 contains 14 residues. Germline V gives CDR1 SNHLY, CDR2 FYNNEI. Trimming cost V 8 bases and J 3 bases, with 16 bases left between them. Whole-study results and caveats: Compared with healthy controls, CVID subjects showed increased TCRbeta clonality, mostly in about a third. Links between repertoire features and CVID complications were heterogeneity-limited.

This clone occurred many times. Its antigen is not known. Read coverage stops 3 residues before the CDR3 terminus; the germline J gene supplies the remainder. Patients and controls were mostly of Caucasian heritage. Clones were sequenced by immunoSEQ multiplex PCR, and TCRdb holds only the in-frame ones, with some missing. Recorded here are about 45,000 clones, none singletons. The J gene is TRBJ1-2, the V gene TRBV2; TRBD1 might be the D (6 bases). This TCR derives from a person aged 18 to 70 in good health. The sample was peripheral blood mononuclear cells. The CDR3: CASVPQGGYYGYTF. The sequenced CDR3 bases are TGTGCCAGCGTACCACAGGGCGGGTACTATGGC.